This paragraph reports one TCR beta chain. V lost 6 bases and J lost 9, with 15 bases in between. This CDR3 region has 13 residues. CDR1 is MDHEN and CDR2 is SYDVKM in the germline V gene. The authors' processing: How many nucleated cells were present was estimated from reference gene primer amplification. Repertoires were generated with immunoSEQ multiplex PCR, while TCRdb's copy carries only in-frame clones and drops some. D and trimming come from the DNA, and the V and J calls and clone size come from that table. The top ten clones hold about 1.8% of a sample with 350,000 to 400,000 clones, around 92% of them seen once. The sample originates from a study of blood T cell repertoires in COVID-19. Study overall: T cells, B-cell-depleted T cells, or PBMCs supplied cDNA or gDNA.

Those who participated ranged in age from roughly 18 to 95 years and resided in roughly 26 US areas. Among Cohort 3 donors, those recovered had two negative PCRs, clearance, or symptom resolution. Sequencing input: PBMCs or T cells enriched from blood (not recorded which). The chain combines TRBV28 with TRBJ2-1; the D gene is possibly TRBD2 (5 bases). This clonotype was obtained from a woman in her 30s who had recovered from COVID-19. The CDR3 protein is CASRLILRGEQFF. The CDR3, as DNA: TGTGCCAGCAGGTTGATCCTTCGGGGTGAGCAGTTCTTC. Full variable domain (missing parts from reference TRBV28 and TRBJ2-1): DVKVTQSSRYLVKRTGEKVFLECVQDMDHENMFWYRQDPGLGLRLIYFSYDVKMKEKGDIPEGYSVSREKKERFSLILESASTNQTSMYLCASRLILRGEQFFGPGTRLTVL.